This is a list of T cell receptor beta chains from one sample in a study of blood T cell repertoires in COVID-19. Profiled with immunoSEQ multiplex PCR; TCRdb holds only in-frame clones, not every one. The sample carries a few hundred thousand clones, about 86% recorded once. Sequencing was done on a sample of peripheral blood. These receptors originate from a woman aged 55 to 70 with acute or convalescent COVID-19. Each CDR3 is given with its conserved first and last residue. Fields, in order: V gene, D gene, J gene, clone size, CDR3 DNA, CDR3 protein. The D gene is left open where the match is weak. Clone size is not always given. Where it is, it says once, few, many or a class for expanded clones.

TRBV12-3/TRBV12-4	.	TRBJ1-1	.	TGTGCCAGCAGTTTATCTCGGACTGAAGCTTTCTTT	CASSLSRTEAFF
TRBV4-2	.	TRBJ1-4	.	TGTGCCAGCAGCCGGACAAGCGGGGAAAAACTGTTTTTT	CASSRTSGEKLFF
TRBV6-2/TRBV6-3	TRBD2	TRBJ2-7	.	TGTGCCAGCAGTTACTCTCCCAGCGGGGGGGCCTCGTACTTC	CASSYSPSGGASYF
TRBV5-1	.	TRBJ1-5	.	TGCGCCAGCAGCTTGACAGGGCTAAGCAATCAGCCCCAGCATTTT	CASSLTGLSNQPQHF
TRBV5-1	TRBD1	TRBJ1-5	.	TGCGCCAGCAGCTTGGGGGGGACAGGGGTCAATCAGCCCCAGCATTTT	CASSLGGTGVNQPQHF
TRBV27	.	TRBJ1-1	once	TGTGCCAGCAGTTTTAGGGGTTTGAACACTGAAGCTTTCTTT	CASSFRGLNTEAFF
TRBV28	.	TRBJ2-7	few	TGTGCCAGCAGTTTGAGGAGCCAATTCATCTACGAGCAGTACTTC	CASSLRSQFIYEQYF
TRBV28	.	TRBJ1-6	.	TGTGCCAGCACCCTACTCCCCGGTAGCTCCTATAATTCACCCCTCCACTTT	CASTLLPGSSYNSPLHF
TRBV7-9	TRBD1	TRBJ1-1	.	TGTGCCAGCAGCTCGGGACAGGGGGTTGGCGCTGAAGCTTTCTTT	CASSSGQGVGAEAFF
TRBV11-1	.	TRBJ1-1	once	TGTGCCAGCAGCTTCCTTCTGACAGTTGAAGCTTTCTTT	CASSFLLTVEAFF
TRBV6-6	.	TRBJ1-6	.	TGTGCCAGCAGTCCCGGACAGCTGAGCTCCTATAATTCACCCCTCCACTTT	CASSPGQLSSYNSPLHF
TRBV2	TRBD2	TRBJ2-7	.	TGTGCCAGCAGGCCTGGACTAGCGGCCTCCTACGAGCAGTACTTC	CASRPGLAASYEQYF
TRBV15	.	TRBJ1-2	.	TGTGCCACCAGCAGCACAGGGTTTGAGGGCGGCTACACCTTC	CATSSTGFEGGYTF
TRBV6-2/TRBV6-3	TRBD1	TRBJ2-1	once	TGTGCCAGCAGTAGACAGGGGGCTTCCTACAATGAGCAGTTCTTC	CASSRQGASYNEQFF
TRBV6-1	TRBD1	TRBJ1-6	.	TGTGCCAGCAGTAAAGTGGGGACAGGGGCAAATTCACCCCTCCACTTT	CASSKVGTGANSPLHF
TRBV14	TRBD2	TRBJ2-5	.	TGTGCCAGCAGCCAAGGGCCTAGCGGGGGTCGAGAGACCCAGTACTTC	CASSQGPSGGRETQYF
TRBV7-3	TRBD1	TRBJ2-1	.	TGTGCCAGCAGCCCAAACAGGGGGCGGTTCGGTGAGCAGTTCTTC	CASSPNRGRFGEQFF
TRBV5-8	.	TRBJ2-3	.	TGTGCCAGCAGCCGGTGGGCTAGCGGGACAGGGGCAGATACGCAGTATTTT	CASSRWASGTGADTQYF
TRBV12-5	.	TRBJ1-5	.	TGTGCTAGTGGTTTGGTAACCGGGATCAGCAATCAGCCCCAGCATTTT	CASGLVTGISNQPQHF
TRBV7-8	.	TRBJ1-6	.	TGTGCCAGCAGCGGCACTCTAGGACAGCATTCACCCCTCCACTTT	CASSGTLGQHSPLHF
TRBV19	.	TRBJ2-7	.	TGTGCCAGTAGTGGATTGCGGTCGAGCGAGCAGTACTTC	CASSGLRSSEQYF
TRBV11-2	TRBD2	TRBJ2-7	.	TGTGCCAGCAGCTTATCAGGGACTACCTACTACGAGCAGTACTTC	CASSLSGTTYYEQYF
TRBV21-1	.	TRBJ1-2	.	TGTGCCAGCAGCCACAGACACCGCTATGGCTACACCTTC	CASSHRHRYGYTF
TRBV23-1	.	TRBJ2-3	.	TGCGCCAGCAGTCAATCGGGGAATAACAGAGGGGGACCAGATACGCAGTATTTT	CASSQSGNNRGGPDTQYF
TRBV19	.	TRBJ1-3	.	TGTGCCAGCCAAAACACGCTCCGCGGAAACACCATATATTTT	CASQNTLRGNTIYF
TRBV6-5	TRBD1	TRBJ2-7	.	TGTGCCAGCAGTTACACCGGGACAGGGGCATACGAGCAGTACTTC	CASSYTGTGAYEQYF
TRBV19	.	TRBJ1-6	.	TGTGCCAGTAGTGACGTCGGGGGACGGGGAAATTCACCCCTCCACTTT	CASSDVGGRGNSPLHF
TRBV19	.	TRBJ1-5	.	TGTGCCAGTAGTATCATCGAGGGGGTCCCTTATCAGCCCCAGCATTTT	CASSIIEGVPYQPQHF
TRBV19	.	TRBJ1-1	few	TGTGCCAGTTCTTTTGGGGGACTGCTGAACACTGAAGCTTTCTTT	CASSFGGLLNTEAFF
TRBV3-1/TRBV3-2	.	TRBJ1-4	.	TGTGCCAGCAGCCCCTCACACAGGGTTTCTAATGAAAAACTGTTTTTT	CASSPSHRVSNEKLFF
TRBV7-9	.	TRBJ1-4	.	TGTGCCAGCAGCGGGGGACACCGTGAAAAACTGTTTTTT	CASSGGHREKLFF
TRBV30	.	TRBJ1-1	once	TGTGCCTGGAGTCTAGGTAGTCGCACTGAAGCTTTCTTT	CAWSLGSRTEAFF
TRBV4-2	TRBD2	TRBJ2-1	.	TGTGCCAGCAGCCAAGCTTGGAATAGCGGGGGGAGCTCCTACAATGAGCAGTTCTTC	CASSQAWNSGGSSYNEQFF
TRBV19	.	TRBJ1-2	few	TGTGCCAGTAGTATAGGAGCAGGCTATGGCTACACCTTC	CASSIGAGYGYTF
TRBV27	TRBD1	TRBJ2-1	.	TGTGCCAGCAGTTTATCGGGACAGGGTATCGGTGAGCAGTTCTTC	CASSLSGQGIGEQFF
TRBV7-9	.	TRBJ2-1	.	TGTGCCAGCAGCCTCTCCCCCGGGATAGCATACAATGAGCAGTTCTTC	CASSLSPGIAYNEQFF
TRBV5-6	.	TRBJ2-5	few	TGTGCCAGCAGCCTTCGAACGACAGGTTCAGAGACCCAGTACTTC	CASSLRTTGSETQYF
TRBV29-1	TRBD2	TRBJ2-1	.	TGCAGCGTTGAGGGGGGGGTGGCAGATGAGCAGTTCTTC	CSVEGGVADEQFF
TRBV14	.	TRBJ1-1	once	TGTGCCAGCAGCTACGTTAGGACAAACACTGAAGCTTTCTTT	CASSYVRTNTEAFF
TRBV7-9	.	TRBJ2-7	.	TGTGCCAGCAGCTCAACATCAGGGATTTTTTTCTCCTACGAGCAGTACTTC	CASSSTSGIFFSYEQYF
TRBV10-3	TRBD2	TRBJ2-7	.	TGTGCCATCAGTGAGAGCGGGGGCTCAAGCTCCTACGAGCAGTACTTC	CAISESGGSSSYEQYF
TRBV7-9	.	TRBJ2-5	.	TGTGCCAGCAGCGCGGGGACTTACGATACCCAAGAGACCCAGTACTTC	CASSAGTYDTQETQYF
TRBV7-9	.	TRBJ2-3	.	TGTGCCAGCAGCTTAGCTTCAGGGGATACGCAGTATTTT	CASSLASGDTQYF
TRBV5-1	TRBD1	TRBJ1-3	once	TGCGCCAGCAGCGTAGGGACAGATACTGGAAACACCATATATTTT	CASSVGTDTGNTIYF
TRBV1	.	TRBJ2-7	.	TGCACCAGCAAGGAGGCGGGGGAGACCTACGAGCAGTACTTC	CTSKEAGETYEQYF